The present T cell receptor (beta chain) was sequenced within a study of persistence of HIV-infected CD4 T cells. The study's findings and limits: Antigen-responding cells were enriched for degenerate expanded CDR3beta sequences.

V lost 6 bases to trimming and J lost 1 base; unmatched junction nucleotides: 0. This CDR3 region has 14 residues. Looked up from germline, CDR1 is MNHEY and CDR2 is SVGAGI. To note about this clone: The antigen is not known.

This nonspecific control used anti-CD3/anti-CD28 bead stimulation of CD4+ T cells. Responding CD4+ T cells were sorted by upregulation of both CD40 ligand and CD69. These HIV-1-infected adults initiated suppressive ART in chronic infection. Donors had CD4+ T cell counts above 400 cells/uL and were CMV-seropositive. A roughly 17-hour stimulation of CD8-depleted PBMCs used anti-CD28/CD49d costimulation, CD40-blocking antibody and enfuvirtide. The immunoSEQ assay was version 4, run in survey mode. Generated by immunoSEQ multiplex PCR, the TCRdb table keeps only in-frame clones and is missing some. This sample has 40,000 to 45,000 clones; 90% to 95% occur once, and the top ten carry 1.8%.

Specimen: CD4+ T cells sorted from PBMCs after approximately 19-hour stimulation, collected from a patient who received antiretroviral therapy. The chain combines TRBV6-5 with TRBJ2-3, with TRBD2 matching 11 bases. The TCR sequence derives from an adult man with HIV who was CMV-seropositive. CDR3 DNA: TGTGCCAGCAGGGGACTAGCGGGCACAGATACGCAGTATTTT. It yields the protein CASRGLAGTDTQYF.